What follows is one T cell receptor beta chain and its context. This sample was included in a study of cytomegalovirus exposure and HLA in healthy donors. Primers for the PCR totalled 60 Vbeta and 13 Jbeta. Clones were sequenced by immunoSEQ multiplex PCR, and TCRdb holds only the in-frame ones, with some missing. Of 130,000 to 150,000 clones listed, 70% to 85% were seen once; the top ten hold approximately 9.7%. The sequenced material came from PBMCs. This receptor was taken from a woman aged 55-70 years in good health and CMV-seropositive.

This CDR3 reads CASSLLGVGNEQFF. As DNA, the CDR3 is TGTGCCAGCAGTTTATTAGGGGTCGGCAATGAGCAGTTCTTC. This rearrangement joins TRBV27 to TRBJ2-1, with a tentative D call TRBD1 (5 bases). Trimming stripped 1 base from V and 6 bases from J, with 10 bases between. The CDR3 consists of 14 residues. The germline V gene encodes CDR1 MNHEY and CDR2 SMNVEV (reference sequence).